What follows describes a single TCR beta chain. This specimen comes from a study of blood T cell repertoires in COVID-19. Overall study: Collection of acute and convalescent COVID-19 samples took place in the United States, Italy and Spain. Nucleic acid was either cDNA or gDNA, and it came from T cells, B-cell-depleted T cells, or PBMCs.

As originally analysed: Estimation of nucleated cell counts was performed using reference gene primer amplification. Profiling relied on immunoSEQ multiplex PCR, and the TCRdb table lists in-frame clones only, not all of them. D and trimming were read from the DNA, whereas the V and J calls and clone size are those reported in that table. The sample yields fewer than 200,000 clones, more than 85% seen once. The CDR3 covers 16 residues. The germline V gene encodes CDR1 LNHDA and CDR2 SQIVND (reference sequence). Trimming took 5 bases from V and 0 from J, leaving 16 bases between them. This sequence was found in a man aged 40-55 years with active or convalescent COVID-19. The sequencing input was peripheral blood. The chain employs TRBV19 and TRBJ1-2, with D maybe TRBD1 (6 bases). The CDR3 sequence is CASSLTRTDTNYGYTF. The CDR3 nucleotides are TGTGCCAGTAGTCTCACACGGACAGACACTAACTATGGCTACACCTTC. The full variable domain, completed using reference TRBV19 and TRBJ1-2, is DGGITQSPKYLFRKEGQNVTLSCEQNLNHDAMYWYRQDPGQGLRLIYYSQIVNDFQKGDIAEGYSVSREKKESFPLTVTSAQKNPTAFYLCASSLTRTDTNYGYTFGSGTRLTVV.